The rows below give T cell receptor beta chains drawn from one sample of a study of blood T cell repertoires in COVID-19. Measured with immunoSEQ multiplex PCR; TCRdb has only the in-frame clones, and not every one. The table has around 100,000 clones, roughly 85% seen once. The sample was peripheral blood. These TCRs come from a man between 40 and 49 years old with acute or convalescent COVID-19. Each CDR3 is given with its conserved first and last residue. Each record gives: J gene, clone size, D gene, V gene, CDR3 DNA, CDR3 protein. The D gene is left open where the match is weak. Size is stated for part of the rows, as once, few or many counts, or as a class when the clone is expanded.

J gene: TRBJ1-3; clone size: -; D gene: -; V gene: TRBV5-4; CDR3 DNA: TGTGCCAGCAGCGAAGACACCTACTCTGGAAACACCATATATTTT; CDR3 protein: CASSEDTYSGNTIYF
J gene: TRBJ1-5; clone size: -; D gene: TRBD1; V gene: TRBV30; CDR3 DNA: TGTGCCTGGAGTACAGGGGGCGGTCAGCCCCAGCATTTT; CDR3 protein: CAWSTGGGQPQHF
J gene: TRBJ2-2; clone size: -; D gene: TRBD2; V gene: TRBV20-1; CDR3 DNA: TGCAGTGCTAGTGGAACGGGGGGGCCTCGGGAGCTGTTTTTT; CDR3 protein: CSASGTGGPRELFF
J gene: TRBJ1-1; clone size: -; D gene: -; V gene: TRBV9; CDR3 DNA: TGTGCCAGCAGCTCCGGGGGGAGAGCCGCTGAAGCTTTCTTT; CDR3 protein: CASSSGGRAAEAFF
J gene: TRBJ1-6; clone size: few; D gene: TRBD1; V gene: TRBV2; CDR3 DNA: TGTGCCAGCAGGGAGGGGACAGGGAAGTCCTATAATTCACCCCTCCACTTT; CDR3 protein: CASREGTGKSYNSPLHF
J gene: TRBJ2-7; clone size: once; D gene: -; V gene: TRBV2; CDR3 DNA: TGTGCCAGCAGTGACAGGGTGAGGTTCAACGAGCAGTACTTC; CDR3 protein: CASSDRVRFNEQYF
J gene: TRBJ2-5; clone size: -; D gene: -; V gene: TRBV7-9; CDR3 DNA: TGTGCCAGCAGCCGTGTCAGTGGGGCAGAGACCCAGTACTTC; CDR3 protein: CASSRVSGAETQYF
J gene: TRBJ2-1; clone size: -; D gene: -; V gene: TRBV7-9; CDR3 DNA: TGTGCCAGCAGTTCACAGGGCAACGAGCAGTTCTTC; CDR3 protein: CASSSQGNEQFF
J gene: TRBJ2-7; clone size: once; D gene: TRBD1; V gene: TRBV28; CDR3 DNA: TGTGCCAGCAGCCCGCCGTTGGGGACAGGGAAGTCCTACGAGCAGTACTTC; CDR3 protein: CASSPPLGTGKSYEQYF
J gene: TRBJ1-6; clone size: few; D gene: TRBD1; V gene: TRBV6-1; CDR3 DNA: TGTGCCAGCAGTGACGACAGGGTGAATAATTCACCCCTCCACTTT; CDR3 protein: CASSDDRVNNSPLHF
J gene: TRBJ1-4; clone size: few; D gene: TRBD1; V gene: TRBV5-1; CDR3 DNA: TGCGCCAGCAGCTCGGGGACAGGCGTCAATGAAAAACTGTTTTTT; CDR3 protein: CASSSGTGVNEKLFF
J gene: TRBJ2-5; clone size: -; D gene: -; V gene: TRBV3-1/TRBV3-2; CDR3 DNA: TGTGCCAGCAGCCATTTGAGGGTCGATCAAGAGACCCAGTACTTC; CDR3 protein: CASSHLRVDQETQYF
J gene: TRBJ2-4; clone size: -; D gene: -; V gene: TRBV5-1; CDR3 DNA: TGCGCCAGCAGCCCTTCCCTTGGGGCAAACATTCAGTACTTC; CDR3 protein: CASSPSLGANIQYF
J gene: TRBJ1-1; clone size: -; D gene: -; V gene: TRBV5-1; CDR3 DNA: TGCGCCAGCAGCCAGGCAGTAAACACTGAAGCTTTCTTT; CDR3 protein: CASSQAVNTEAFF
J gene: TRBJ2-7; clone size: -; D gene: -; V gene: TRBV4-3; CDR3 DNA: TGCGCCAGCAGCCAAGATCAGGGGCGCTACGAGCAGTACTTC; CDR3 protein: CASSQDQGRYEQYF
J gene: TRBJ2-2; clone size: -; D gene: TRBD2; V gene: TRBV5-4; CDR3 DNA: TGTGCCAGCAGCTCCGGGACTAGCGGGAGGGCCGCCGGGGAGCTGTTTTTT; CDR3 protein: CASSSGTSGRAAGELFF
J gene: TRBJ2-5; clone size: -; D gene: TRBD2; V gene: TRBV7-6; CDR3 DNA: TGTGCCAGCAGCTTATTGGGACTAGCGTCCCGAGAGACCCAGTACTTC; CDR3 protein: CASSLLGLASRETQYF
J gene: TRBJ2-2; clone size: -; D gene: TRBD2; V gene: TRBV11-2; CDR3 DNA: TGTGCCTCAATGCGCCTAGCGGTAACACCGGGGGAGCTGTTTTTT; CDR3 protein: CASMRLAVTPGELFF
J gene: TRBJ2-7; clone size: -; D gene: -; V gene: TRBV6-5; CDR3 DNA: TGTGCCAGCAGTAAACCAGGGCGATTGAGGGAGCAGTACTTC; CDR3 protein: CASSKPGRLREQYF
J gene: TRBJ2-2; clone size: -; D gene: TRBD1; V gene: TRBV7-3; CDR3 DNA: TGTGCCAGCGGCTTGGGACAGCAGAACACCGGGGAGCTGTTTTTT; CDR3 protein: CASGLGQQNTGELFF
J gene: TRBJ2-7; clone size: -; D gene: TRBD2; V gene: TRBV7-2; CDR3 DNA: TGTGCCAGCAGCTTAGGGGCGGGGGGGCCCTCCGGGGAGCAGTACTTC; CDR3 protein: CASSLGAGGPSGEQYF
J gene: TRBJ1-6; clone size: -; D gene: -; V gene: TRBV12-3/TRBV12-4; CDR3 DNA: TGTGCCAGCAGAAAAGACAGGTCACCCCTCCACTTT; CDR3 protein: CASRKDRSPLHF
J gene: TRBJ2-7; clone size: -; D gene: -; V gene: TRBV7-2; CDR3 DNA: TGTGCCAGCAGCTCCCAGCCTCTAGTTGGCGAGCAGTACTTC; CDR3 protein: CASSSQPLVGEQYF
J gene: TRBJ2-7; clone size: -; D gene: TRBD1; V gene: TRBV18; CDR3 DNA: TGTGCCAGCTCCGCAGGGGGCCGGAGCTCCTACGAGCAGTACTTC; CDR3 protein: CASSAGGRSSYEQYF
J gene: TRBJ1-1; clone size: -; D gene: -; V gene: TRBV11-2; CDR3 DNA: TGTGCCAGCAGCTTAGGCGGCATTGGGAACACTGAAGCTTTCTTT; CDR3 protein: CASSLGGIGNTEAFF
J gene: TRBJ1-5; clone size: -; D gene: -; V gene: TRBV28; CDR3 DNA: TGTGCCAGCAAGAGGGCGCAAGTAGGCCAGCCCCAGCATTTT; CDR3 protein: CASKRAQVGQPQHF
J gene: TRBJ2-5; clone size: -; D gene: -; V gene: TRBV5-1; CDR3 DNA: TGCGCCAGCAGCTTCGTCGACAGCTACCAAGAGACCCAGTACTTC; CDR3 protein: CASSFVDSYQETQYF
J gene: TRBJ2-4; clone size: -; D gene: TRBD1; V gene: TRBV15; CDR3 DNA: TGTGCCACCAGCGATGGACAGGGGGGAACCAAAAACATTCAGTACTTC; CDR3 protein: CATSDGQGGTKNIQYF
J gene: TRBJ2-7; clone size: -; D gene: -; V gene: TRBV2; CDR3 DNA: TGTGCCAGCAGGAATAGCGCTGGGGCCTACGAGCAGTACTTC; CDR3 protein: CASRNSAGAYEQYF
J gene: TRBJ2-7; clone size: once; D gene: TRBD1; V gene: TRBV5-6; CDR3 DNA: TGTGCCAGCAGCCCGAGCCGGGACAGGGGGAGCTCCTACGAGCAGTACTTC; CDR3 protein: CASSPSRDRGSSYEQYF
J gene: TRBJ1-2; clone size: -; D gene: TRBD1; V gene: TRBV28; CDR3 DNA: TGTGCCAGCAGGTCCCAGGGACAGGGCTATGGCTACACCTTC; CDR3 protein: CASRSQGQGYGYTF
J gene: TRBJ2-6; clone size: -; D gene: -; V gene: TRBV5-6; CDR3 DNA: TGTGCCAGCAGCTTTGACAGACACTCTGGGGCCAACGTCCTGACTTTC; CDR3 protein: CASSFDRHSGANVLTF
J gene: TRBJ2-1; clone size: -; D gene: -; V gene: TRBV27; CDR3 DNA: TGTGCCAGCAGTCGTCTCCATGAGCAGTTCTTC; CDR3 protein: CASSRLHEQFF